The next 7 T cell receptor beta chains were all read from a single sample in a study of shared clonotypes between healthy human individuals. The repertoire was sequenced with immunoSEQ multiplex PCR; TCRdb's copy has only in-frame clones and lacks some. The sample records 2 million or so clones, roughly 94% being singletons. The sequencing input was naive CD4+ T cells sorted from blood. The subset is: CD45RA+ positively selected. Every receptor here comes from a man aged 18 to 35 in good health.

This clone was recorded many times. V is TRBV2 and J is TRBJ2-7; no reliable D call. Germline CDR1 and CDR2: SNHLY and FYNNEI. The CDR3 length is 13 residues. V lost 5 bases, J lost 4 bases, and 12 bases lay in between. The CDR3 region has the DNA TGTGCCAGCAGTAACGCGTTGGGTTACGAGCAGTACTTC. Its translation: CASSNALGYEQYF.

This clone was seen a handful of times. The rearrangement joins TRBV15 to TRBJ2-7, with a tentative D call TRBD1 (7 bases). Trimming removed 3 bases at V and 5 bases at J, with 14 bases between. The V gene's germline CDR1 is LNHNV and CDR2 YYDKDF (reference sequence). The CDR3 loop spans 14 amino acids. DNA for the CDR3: TGTGCCACCAGCAGGGGGGGTACAGGGGACGAGCAGTACTTC. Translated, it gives CATSRGGTGDEQYF.

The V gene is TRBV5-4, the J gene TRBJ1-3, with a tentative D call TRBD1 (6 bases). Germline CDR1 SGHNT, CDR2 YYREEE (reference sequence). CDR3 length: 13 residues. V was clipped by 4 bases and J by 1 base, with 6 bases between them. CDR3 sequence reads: CASSQGSGNTIYF. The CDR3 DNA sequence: TGTGCCAGCAGCCAGGGGTCTGGAAACACCATATATTTT.

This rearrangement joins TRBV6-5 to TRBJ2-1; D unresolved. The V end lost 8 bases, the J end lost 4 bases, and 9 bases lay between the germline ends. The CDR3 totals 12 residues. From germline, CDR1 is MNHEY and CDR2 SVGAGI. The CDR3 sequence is CASRDTYNEQFF. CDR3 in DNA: TGTGCCAGCCGTGACACGTACAATGAGCAGTTCTTC.

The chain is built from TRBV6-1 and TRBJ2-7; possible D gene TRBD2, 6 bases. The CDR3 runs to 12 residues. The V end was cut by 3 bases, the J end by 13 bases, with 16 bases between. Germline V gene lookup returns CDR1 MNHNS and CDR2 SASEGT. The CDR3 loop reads CASSEWRPREYF. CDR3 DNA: TGTGCCAGCAGTGAGTGGAGGCCGCGGGAATACTTC.

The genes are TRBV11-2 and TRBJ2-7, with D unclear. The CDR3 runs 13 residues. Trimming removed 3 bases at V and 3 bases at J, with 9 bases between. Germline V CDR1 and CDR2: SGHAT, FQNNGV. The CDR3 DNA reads TGTGCCAGCAGCTTGGGGATCCTCTACGAGCAGTACTTC. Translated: CASSLGILYEQYF.

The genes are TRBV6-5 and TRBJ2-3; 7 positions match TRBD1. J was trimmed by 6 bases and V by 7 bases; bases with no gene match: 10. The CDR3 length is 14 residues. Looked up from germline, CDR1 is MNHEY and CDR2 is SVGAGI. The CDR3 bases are TGTGCCAGCAAGGACAGGACTCGTTTGGATACGCAGTATTTT. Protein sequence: CASKDRTRLDTQYF.